What follows are 12 T cell receptor beta chains derived from one specimen sequenced in a study of OX40 agonist ivuxolimab in advanced cancers. Using immunoSEQ multiplex PCR, the repertoire was profiled, and TCRdb retains in-frame clones only, with some absent. The repertoire has around 41,000 clones, 88% of them found once; the top ten carry around 13%. Sequences were derived from CD4+ or CD8+ T cells sorted from blood, sampled in a trial of the OX40 agonist ivuxolimab. The receptors come from an adult with an advanced solid tumor such as melanoma, head and neck, liver or kidney cancer.

V gene TRBV28 combines with J gene TRBJ1-1; D is ambiguous. Germline V gene sequence: CDR1 MDHEN, CDR2 SYDVKM. The CDR3 runs 11 residues. V was shortened by 6 bases and J by 8 bases, with 10 bases between the two germline ends. CDR3 nucleotides: TGTGCCAGCAGGAACTATCAGGAAGCTTTCTTT. The encoded protein is CASRNYQEAFF.

The chain links TRBV7-9 to TRBJ2-7, with a tentative D call TRBD2 (6 bases). V was trimmed by 5 bases and J by 2 bases, leaving 7 bases between them. CDR1 SEHNR and CDR2 FQNEAQ come from the germline V gene (reference sequence). The CDR3 is made up of 12 amino acids. Written as DNA, the CDR3 is TGTGCCAGCAGCCGCGGGACCTACGAGCAGTACTTC. It specifies CASSRGTYEQYF. Using reference TRBV7-9 and TRBJ2-7 for the parts outside the CDR3, the full variable domain is DTGVSQNPRHKITKRGQNVTFRCDPISEHNRLYWYRQTLGQGPEFLTYFQNEAQLEKSRLLSDRFSAERPKGSFSTLEIQRTEQGDSAMYLCASSRGTYEQYFGPGTRLTVT.

The rearrangement uses TRBV11-2 and TRBJ1-6; D is unclear. V was trimmed by 5 bases and J by 13 bases, leaving 15 bases between them. The CDR3 loop spans 13 amino acids. The germline V gene encodes CDR1 SGHAT and CDR2 FQNNGV. Here the CDR3 reads CASSPVSLVPLHF. The CDR3 nucleotides are TGTGCCAGCAGCCCCGTATCCCTTGTTCCCCTCCACTTT.

The chain combines TRBV10-3 with TRBJ1-3; TRBD1 agrees at 10 bases. Germline-derived CDR1 and CDR2 are ENHRY and SYGVKD. Unmatched junction bases numbered 7, after V lost 1 base and J lost 4 bases. The CDR3 consists of 17 residues. The CDR3 DNA follows: TGTGCCATCAGTGAGTTCCAGACAGGGGGCTCGGGAAACACCATATATTTT. Its protein product is CAISEFQTGGSGNTIYF.

The chain uses TRBV2 and TRBJ2-1; 11 bases are shared with TRBD2. Germline V CDR1 and CDR2: SNHLY, FYNNEI. J lost 0 bases, V lost 5 bases, and 9 bases had no gene match. This CDR3 has 18 residues. For the CDR3, the DNA is TGTGCCAGCAGTCTTGGGACTAGCGGTCTCCCCTCCTACAATGAGCAGTTCTTC. It specifies CASSLGTSGLPSYNEQFF.

The V and J genes are TRBV6-6 and TRBJ2-2, with D possibly TRBD2 on 6 matching bases. Germline-derived CDR1 and CDR2 are MNHNY and SVGAGI (reference sequence). The V gene lost 2 bases and the J gene lost 4 bases, with 8 bases spanning the gap. This CDR3 has 14 amino acids. CDR3 bases: TGTGCCAGCAGTTACCTCGGGGGCACCGGGGAGCTGTTTTTT. Translation gives CASSYLGGTGELFF.

This clone was picked up a small number of times. Other DNA sequences within the sample encode an identical CDR3. J is TRBJ1-1 and V is TRBV2; TRBD1 might be the D (6 bases). CDR1 and CDR2 from the germline V gene are SNHLY and FYNNEI. The CDR3 is made up of 15 amino acids. The V end lost 5 bases, the J end lost 0 bases, and 13 bases lay between the germline ends. CDR3 sequence reads: CASSPTGGLNTEAFF. For the CDR3, the DNA is TGTGCCAGCAGTCCGACAGGAGGATTGAACACTGAAGCTTTCTTT.

In this sample, this clone turned up a few times. The chain employs TRBV5-1 and TRBJ2-7; a weak D match, TRBD1 (8 bases). Germline assignment: CDR1 SGHRS and CDR2 YFSETQ. This CDR3 has 15 residues. Trimming left V 4 bases short and J 7 bases short, with 21 bases between. The CDR3, as DNA: TGCGCCAGCAGCCTAACAGGGGGAGGGGGTAGAGAGCAGTACTTC. It translates to CASSLTGGGGREQYF.

The genes are TRBV7-9 and TRBJ1-4; D is unresolved. V was cut by 0 bases and J by 7 bases, with 6 bases left in between. The CDR3 extends over 13 amino acids. Per germline, CDR1 SEHNR and CDR2 FQNEAQ (reference sequence). CDR3 in amino acids: CASSLALSEKLFF. DNA of the CDR3: TGTGCCAGCAGCTTAGCTTTGAGTGAAAAACTGTTTTTT.

The rearrangement links TRBV11-3 to TRBJ1-1, with D maybe TRBD1 (5 bases). V lost 4 bases and J lost 5, with 20 bases in between. The CDR3 is 16 amino acids. CDR1 is SGHNT and CDR2 is YENEEA in the germline V gene. The CDR3 sequence is CASSSRTGREGTEAFF. The CDR3 DNA is TGTGCCAGCAGCTCCCGGACGGGCAGGGAGGGGACTGAAGCTTTCTTT.

This chain connects TRBV5-4 to TRBJ2-1, with 11 bases that match TRBD2. CDR3 length equals 15 residues. V was clipped by 4 bases and J by 10 bases; unmatched bases: 10. Looked up from germline, CDR1 is SGHNT and CDR2 is YYREEE (reference sequence). The CDR3 loop is CASSEGLAAFGEQFF. The CDR3 region has the DNA TGTGCCAGCAGCGAGGGACTAGCGGCCTTCGGGGAGCAGTTCTTC.

This clone has a single count. The CDR3 reads CASSRGFAYNEQFF. Here the CDR3 DNA reads TGTGCCAGTTCCCGGGGATTCGCCTACAATGAGCAGTTCTTC. The rearrangement joins TRBV19 to TRBJ2-1, with D tentatively TRBD2 (5 bases). The CDR3 consists of 14 residues. Trimming pared 8 bases from V and 2 bases from J, leaving 13 bases between. The germline CDR1 and CDR2 sequences are LNHDA and SQIVND (reference sequence).